This paragraph covers one TCR beta chain sequence. Its cognate antigen is unknown. TCRdb re-called the 5' RACE reads through MiXCR, storing one row per CDR3 protein. Of approximately 490,000 distinct CDR3 sequences listed, 20% to 25% are singletons. This sample stems from a study of identical twins. Whole-study findings and limits: Among beta out-of-frame sequences, excess sharing between twins appeared weaker. The more abundant beta clonotypes in cord blood had fewer insertions, and memory repertoires did not show this.

Germline V CDR1 and CDR2: MNHEY, SVGAGI. The CDR3 sequence is 17 residues long. J was trimmed by 2 bases and V by 2 bases; bases with no gene match: 6. These data are also associated with another study on yellow fever vaccine responses in identical twins.

This receptor was identified in a woman under 30 in good health. Sequenced input: CD4+ T cells sorted from blood. The chain links TRBV6-5 to TRBJ2-3, with 11 positions matching TRBD2. The chain's CDR3 is CASSYRQTSGVTDTQYF. CDR3 coding DNA: TGTGCCAGCAGTTACCGCCAGACTAGCGGGGTCACAGATACGCAGTATTTT.